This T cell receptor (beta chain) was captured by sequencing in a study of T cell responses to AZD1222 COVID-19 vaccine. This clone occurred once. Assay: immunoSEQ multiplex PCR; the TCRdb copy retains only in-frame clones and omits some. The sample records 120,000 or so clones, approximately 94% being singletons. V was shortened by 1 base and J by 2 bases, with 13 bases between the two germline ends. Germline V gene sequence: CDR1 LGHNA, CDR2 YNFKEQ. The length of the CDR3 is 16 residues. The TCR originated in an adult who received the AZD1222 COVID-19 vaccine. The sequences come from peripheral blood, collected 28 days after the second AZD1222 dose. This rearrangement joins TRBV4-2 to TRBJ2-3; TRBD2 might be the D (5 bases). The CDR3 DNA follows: TGTGCCAGCAGCCAAGCCGGACTCGGCCTCACAGATACGCAGTATTTT. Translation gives CASSQAGLGLTDTQYF.